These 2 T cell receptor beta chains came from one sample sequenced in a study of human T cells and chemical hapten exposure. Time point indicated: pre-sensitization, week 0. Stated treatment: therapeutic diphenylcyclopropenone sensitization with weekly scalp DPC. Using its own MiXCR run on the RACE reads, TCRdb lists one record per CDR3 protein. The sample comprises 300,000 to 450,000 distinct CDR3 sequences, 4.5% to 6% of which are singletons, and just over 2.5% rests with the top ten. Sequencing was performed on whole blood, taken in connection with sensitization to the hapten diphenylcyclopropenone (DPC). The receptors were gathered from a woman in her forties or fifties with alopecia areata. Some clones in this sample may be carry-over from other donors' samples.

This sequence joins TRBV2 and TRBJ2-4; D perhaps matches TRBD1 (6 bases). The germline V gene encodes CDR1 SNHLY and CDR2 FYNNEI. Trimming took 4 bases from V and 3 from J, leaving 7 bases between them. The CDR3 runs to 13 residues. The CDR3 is CASSVGGKNIQYF. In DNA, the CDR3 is TGTGCCAGCAGTGTAGGGGGCAAAAACATTCAGTACTTC. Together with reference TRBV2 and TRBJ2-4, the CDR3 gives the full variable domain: EPEVTQTPSHQVTQMGQEVILRCVPISNHLYFYWYRQILGQKVEFLVSFYNNEISEKSEIFDDQFSVERPDGSNFTLKIRSTKLEDSAMYFCASSVGGKNIQYFGAGTRLSVL.

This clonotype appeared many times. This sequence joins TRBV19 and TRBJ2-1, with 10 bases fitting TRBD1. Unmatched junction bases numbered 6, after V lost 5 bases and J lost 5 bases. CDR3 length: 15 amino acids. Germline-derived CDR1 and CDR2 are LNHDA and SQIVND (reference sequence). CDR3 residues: CASSPWTGGNNEQFF. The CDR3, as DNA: TGTGCCAGTAGTCCCTGGACAGGGGGTAACAATGAGCAGTTCTTC.